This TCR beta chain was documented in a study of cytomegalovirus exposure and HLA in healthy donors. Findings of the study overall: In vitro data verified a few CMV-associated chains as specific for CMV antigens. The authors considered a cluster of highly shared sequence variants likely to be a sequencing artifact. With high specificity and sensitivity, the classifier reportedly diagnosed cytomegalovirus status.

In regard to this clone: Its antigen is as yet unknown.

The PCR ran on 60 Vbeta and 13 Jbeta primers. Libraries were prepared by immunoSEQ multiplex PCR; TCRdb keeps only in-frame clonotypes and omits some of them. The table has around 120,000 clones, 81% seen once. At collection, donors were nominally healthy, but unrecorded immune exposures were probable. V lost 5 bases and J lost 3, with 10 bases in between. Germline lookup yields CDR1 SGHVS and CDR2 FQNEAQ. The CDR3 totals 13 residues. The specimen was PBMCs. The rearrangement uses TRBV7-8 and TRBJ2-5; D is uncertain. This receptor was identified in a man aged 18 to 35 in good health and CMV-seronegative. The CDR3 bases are TGTGCCAGCAGCCCATCCAGGAAAGAGACCCAGTACTTC. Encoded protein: CASSPSRKETQYF. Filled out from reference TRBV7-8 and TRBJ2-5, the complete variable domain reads GAGVSQSPRYKVAKRGQDVALRCDPISGHVSLFWYQQALGQGPEFLTYFQNEAQLDKSGLPSDRFFAERPEGSVSTLKIQRTQQEDSAVYLCASSPSRKETQYFGPGTRLLVL.